The 16 T cell receptor beta chains below were found in one sample sequenced in a study of beta chain features in type 1 diabetes. Overall study results and limits: Within each of all four CD4+ subsets, Type 1 diabetes patients had TCRB CDR3s that were moderately but significantly shorter.

Their antigen targets remain unknown. Sequenced material consisted of expressed TCRB transcripts (all of the isolated RNA was reverse transcribed). Produced via immunoSEQ multiplex PCR; TCRdb's table is partial and in-frame only. The sample has approximately 250,000 clones; around 15% are singletons. The sequencing sample was made of naive CD4+ T cells from blood. All receptors derive from a young man with type 1 diabetes.

This chain links TRBV7-2 with TRBJ2-7; TRBD1 aligns across 7 bases. The CDR3 loop spans 15 amino acids. J gave up 3 bases and V 1 base, and 6 bases lay outside the gene matches. Germline CDR1 and CDR2: SGHTA and FQGNSA. CDR3 protein: CASSLDRDSLYEQYF. The CDR3 coding sequence is TGTGCCAGCAGCTTAGACCGGGACAGCCTCTACGAGCAGTACTTC. The complete variable domain, with remaining parts taken from reference TRBV7-2 and TRBJ2-7, reads GAGVSQSPSNKVTEKGKDVELRCDPISGHTALYWYRQSLGQGLEFLIYFQGNSAPDKSGLPSDRFSAERTGGSVSTLTIQRTQQEDSAVYLCASSLDRDSLYEQYFGPGTRLTVT.

This clone occurred a few times. V is TRBV28 and J is TRBJ2-1; D uncertain. The V gene lost 1 base and the J gene lost 0 bases, with 7 bases spanning the gap. Per germline, CDR1 MDHEN and CDR2 SYDVKM. The CDR3 loop spans 15 amino acids. In nucleotides, the CDR3 is TGTGCCAGCAGTTTATTTTCTAGCTCCTACAATGAGCAGTTCTTC. This gives the protein CASSLFSSSYNEQFF.

V usage is TRBV6-1 and J usage is TRBJ2-1; 7 bases match TRBD1. The CDR3 totals 14 residues. Germline assignment: CDR1 MNHNS and CDR2 SASEGT. J gave up 0 bases and V 5 bases, and 1 base lay outside the gene matches. In DNA form, the CDR3 reads TGTGCCAGCAGTTGGACAGGCTCCTACAATGAGCAGTTCTTC. Amino acid sequence: CASSWTGSYNEQFF.

This clone was seen a few times. The chain uses TRBV5-1 and TRBJ2-5; the D gene is possibly TRBD1 (6 bases). Germline lookup yields CDR1 SGHRS and CDR2 YFSETQ. The CDR3 spans 13 residues. Trimming removed 6 bases from V and 1 base from J, with 10 bases in between. CDR3 coding DNA: TGCGCCAGCACAGGACAGACCCAAGAGACCCAGTACTTC. Translation gives CASTGQTQETQYF. Drawing the rest from reference TRBV5-1 and TRBJ2-5, the complete variable domain is KAGVTQTPRYLIKTRGQQVTLSCSPISGHRSVSWYQQTPGQGLQFLFEYFSETQRNKGNFPGRFSGRQFSNSRSEMNVSTLELGDSALYLCASTGQTQETQYFGPGTRLLVL.

This clone was seen a few times. CDR3 bases: TGTGCCTGGGGGACAGGCCCGCTTGGGGGAGAGACCCAGTACTTC. Translating it yields CAWGTGPLGGETQYF. The chain combines TRBV30 with TRBJ2-5; 8 bases align to TRBD1. CDR1 and CDR2 from the germline V gene are GTSNPN and SVGIG (reference sequence). This CDR3 region has 15 residues. V was clipped by 5 bases and J by 4 bases; unmatched bases: 12. Full variable domain (missing parts from reference TRBV30 and TRBJ2-5): SQTIHQWPATLVQPVGSPLSLECTVEGTSNPNLYWYRQAAGRGLQLLFYSVGIGQISSEVPQNLSASRPQDRQFILSSKKLLLSDSGFYLCAWGTGPLGGETQYFGPGTRLLVL.

The chain links TRBV4-3 to TRBJ2-5; D is unresolved. The CDR3 is 15 amino acids. CDR1 and CDR2 (germline): LGHNA, YSLEER. V shed 0 bases and J shed 4 bases, with 12 bases lying between them. CDR3 bases: TGCGCCAGCAGCCAAGATCTTTTTGGATCAGAGACCCAGTACTTC. It yields the protein CASSQDLFGSETQYF.

The chain couples TRBV19 to TRBJ2-7; D uncertain. V gave up 5 bases and J gave up 2 bases, with 10 bases separating them. The germline V gene encodes CDR1 LNHDA and CDR2 SQIVND (reference sequence). There are 13 residues in the CDR3. CDR3 residues: CASSRVPTYEQYF. The CDR3 DNA reads as TGTGCCAGTAGTCGGGTCCCGACCTACGAGCAGTACTTC.

On this clone itself: The sample contains more than one DNA sequence encoding this CDR3. This chain connects TRBV5-1 to TRBJ2-5, with D perhaps given as TRBD1 or TRBD2 (5 bases each). This CDR3 is built from 14 residues. The germline V and J ends were trimmed by 0 bases and 1 base, with 7 bases remaining between them. Germline V gives CDR1 SGHRS, CDR2 YFSETQ. CDR3 amino acids: CASSLAGRQETQYF. CDR3 DNA sequence: TGCGCCAGCAGCTTGGCGGGGCGCCAAGAGACCCAGTACTTC.

The chain couples TRBV5-1 to TRBJ1-1; no clear D. Looked up from germline, CDR1 is SGHRS and CDR2 is YFSETQ. The CDR3 has 15 amino acids. V lost 0 bases, J lost 4 bases, and 13 bases lay in between. CDR3 nucleotide sequence: TGCGCCAGCAGCTTGGAGGGCCGACGGTCCACTGAAGCTTTCTTT. Protein: CASSLEGRRSTEAFF. The variable domain in full, with the rest retrieved from reference TRBV5-1 and TRBJ1-1, is KAGVTQTPRYLIKTRGQQVTLSCSPISGHRSVSWYQQTPGQGLQFLFEYFSETQRNKGNFPGRFSGRQFSNSRSEMNVSTLELGDSALYLCASSLEGRRSTEAFFGQGTRLTVV.

This clone was seen only a few times. This sequence joins TRBV2 and TRBJ2-7, with a tentative D call TRBD1 (5 bases). The germline V gene has CDR1 SNHLY and CDR2 FYNNEI. V was trimmed by 3 bases and J by 3 bases, leaving 9 bases between them. The CDR3 consists of 13 residues. CDR3 residues: CASSEDNIYEQYF. The DNA for the CDR3 is TGTGCCAGCAGTGAGGACAACATCTACGAGCAGTACTTC. The full variable domain, rest sourced from reference TRBV2 and TRBJ2-7, is EPEVTQTPSHQVTQMGQEVILRCVPISNHLYFYWYRQILGQKVEFLVSFYNNEISEKSEIFDDQFSVERPDGSNFTLKIRSTKLEDSAMYFCASSEDNIYEQYFGPGTRLTVT.

This clone appeared a few times. The V and J genes are TRBV25-1 and TRBJ1-1, with D unresolved. Per the germline V gene, CDR1 is MGHDK and CDR2 is SYGVNS. This CDR3 contains 14 residues. Deletions cut 1 base from V and 3 bases from J, with 9 bases between. This CDR3 reads CASSELGRHTEAFF. In DNA form, the CDR3 reads TGTGCCAGCAGTGAATTAGGTCGGCACACTGAAGCTTTCTTT.

This clone turned up a few times. The rearrangement joins TRBV7-2 to TRBJ2-6, with 12 bases lining up with TRBD1. The CDR3 extends over 16 amino acids. Germline V gene sequence: CDR1 SGHTA, CDR2 FQGNSA. V lost 4 bases to trimming and J lost 5 bases; unmatched junction nucleotides: 3. The CDR3, as DNA: TGTGCCAGCAGCTGGGACAGGGGGCTTAGGGCCAACGTCCTGACTTTC. This gives the protein CASSWDRGLRANVLTF.

V gene TRBV7-2 combines with J gene TRBJ2-1, with D unclear. The CDR3 loop spans 15 amino acids. Germline CDR1 is SGHTA and CDR2 is FQGNSA. V was trimmed by 0 bases and J by 0 bases, leaving 6 bases between them. As DNA, the CDR3 is TGTGCCAGCAGCTTAGCTTCAGTCTCCTACAATGAGCAGTTCTTC. Translated: CASSLASVSYNEQFF. Complete variable domain (other parts from reference TRBV7-2 and TRBJ2-1): GAGVSQSPSNKVTEKGKDVELRCDPISGHTALYWYRQSLGQGLEFLIYFQGNSAPDKSGLPSDRFSAERTGGSVSTLTIQRTQQEDSAVYLCASSLASVSYNEQFFGPGTRLTVL.

This clone showed up just a few times. This chain connects TRBV4-2 to TRBJ2-1; D may be TRBD1 or TRBD2 (5 bases each). Germline lookup yields CDR1 LGHNA and CDR2 YNFKEQ. V lost 0 bases, J lost 7 bases, and 22 bases lay in between. The CDR3 consists of 18 residues. The CDR3 nucleotides read TGTGCCAGCAGCCAAGAAGCGGCTAGGGGCTCAATTCGTAATGAGCAGTTCTTC. It specifies CASSQEAARGSIRNEQFF.

This CDR3 reads CASRAGTSGIYEQYF. CDR3 nucleotide sequence: TGTGCCAGCAGGGCCGGGACTAGCGGGATCTACGAGCAGTACTTC. The chain is built from TRBV9 and TRBJ2-7, with TRBD2 matching over 13 bases. The V gene end was trimmed by 5 bases and the J gene end by 3 bases; junction bases not matched to a gene: 5. The CDR3 is 15 residues long. Germline CDR1 reads SGDLS; CDR2 reads YYNGEE.

This clone was detected a few times. The chain carries TRBV13 and TRBJ2-6, with D perhaps matching TRBD1 (5 bases). This CDR3 is 15 amino acids long. Germline V gene lookup returns CDR1 PRHDT and CDR2 FYEKMQ (reference sequence). Trimming pared 5 bases from V and 2 bases from J, leaving 10 bases between. The CDR3 protein is CASSHGAAGANVLTF. The CDR3 coding sequence is TGTGCCAGCAGCCATGGGGCGGCTGGGGCCAACGTCCTGACTTTC.